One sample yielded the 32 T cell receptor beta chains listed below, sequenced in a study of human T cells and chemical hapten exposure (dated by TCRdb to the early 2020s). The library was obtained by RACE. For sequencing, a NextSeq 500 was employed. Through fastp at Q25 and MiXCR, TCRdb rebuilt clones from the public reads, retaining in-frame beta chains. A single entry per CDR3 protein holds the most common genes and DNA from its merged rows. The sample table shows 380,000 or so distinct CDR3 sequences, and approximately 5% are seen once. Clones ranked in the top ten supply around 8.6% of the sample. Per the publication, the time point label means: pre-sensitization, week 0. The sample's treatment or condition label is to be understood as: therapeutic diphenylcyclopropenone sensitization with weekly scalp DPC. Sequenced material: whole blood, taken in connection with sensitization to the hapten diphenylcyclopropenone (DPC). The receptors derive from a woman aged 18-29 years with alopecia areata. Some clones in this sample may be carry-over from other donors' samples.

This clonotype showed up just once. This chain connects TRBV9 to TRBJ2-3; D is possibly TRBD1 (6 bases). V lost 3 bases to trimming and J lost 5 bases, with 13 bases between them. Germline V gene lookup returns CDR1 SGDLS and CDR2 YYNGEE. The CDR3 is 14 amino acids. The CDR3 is CASSDGTPGDTQYF. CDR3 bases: TGTGCCAGCAGCGATGGGACACCCGGAGATACGCAGTATTTT. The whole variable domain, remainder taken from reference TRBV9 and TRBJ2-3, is DSGVTQTPKHLITATGQRVTLRCSPRSGDLSVYWYQQSLDQGLQFLIQYYNGEERAKGNILERFSAQQFPDLHSELNLSSLELGDSALYFCASSDGTPGDTQYFGPGTRLTVL.

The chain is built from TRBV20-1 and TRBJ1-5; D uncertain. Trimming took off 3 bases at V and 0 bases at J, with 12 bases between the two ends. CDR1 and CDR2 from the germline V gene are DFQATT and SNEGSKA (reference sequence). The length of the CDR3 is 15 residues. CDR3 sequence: CSASIGPNSNQPQHF. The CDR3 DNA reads TGCAGTGCTAGTATCGGTCCTAATAGCAATCAGCCCCAGCATTTT.

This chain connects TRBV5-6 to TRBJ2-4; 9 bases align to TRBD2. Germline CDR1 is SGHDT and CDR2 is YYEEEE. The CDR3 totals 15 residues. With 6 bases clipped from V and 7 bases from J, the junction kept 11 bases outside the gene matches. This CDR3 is CASTLGGLAGNIQYF. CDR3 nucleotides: TGTGCCAGCACCCTGGGGGGACTAGCAGGGAACATTCAGTACTTC.

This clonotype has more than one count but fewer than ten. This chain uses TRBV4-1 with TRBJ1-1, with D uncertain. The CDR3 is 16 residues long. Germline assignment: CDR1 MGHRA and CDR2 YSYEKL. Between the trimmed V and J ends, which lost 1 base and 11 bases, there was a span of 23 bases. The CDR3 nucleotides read TGCGCCAGCAGCCAAGTTTGGGGTGCGGCCGGCGGCATGGCTTTCTTT. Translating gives CASSQVWGAAGGMAFF.

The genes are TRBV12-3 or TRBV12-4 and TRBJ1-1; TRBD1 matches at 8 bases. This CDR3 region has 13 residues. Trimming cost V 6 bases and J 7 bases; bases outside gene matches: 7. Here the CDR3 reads CASSRGQGNEAFF. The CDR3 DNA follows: TGTGCCAGCAGCCGAGGACAGGGTAATGAAGCTTTCTTT.

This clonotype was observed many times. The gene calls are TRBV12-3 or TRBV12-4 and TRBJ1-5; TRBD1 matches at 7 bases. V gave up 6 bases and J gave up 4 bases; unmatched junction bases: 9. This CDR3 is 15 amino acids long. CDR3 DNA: TGTGCCAGCAGGGAAGGGACAGCTCGGAATCAGCCCCAGCATTTT. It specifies CASREGTARNQPQHF.

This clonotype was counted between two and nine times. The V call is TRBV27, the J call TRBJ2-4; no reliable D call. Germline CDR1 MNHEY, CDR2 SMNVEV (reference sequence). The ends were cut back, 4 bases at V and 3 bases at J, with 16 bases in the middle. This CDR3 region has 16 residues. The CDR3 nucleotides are TGTGCCAGCAGTTCTCCCCTGGACGGTTACAAAAACATTCAGTACTTC. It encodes CASSSPLDGYKNIQYF.

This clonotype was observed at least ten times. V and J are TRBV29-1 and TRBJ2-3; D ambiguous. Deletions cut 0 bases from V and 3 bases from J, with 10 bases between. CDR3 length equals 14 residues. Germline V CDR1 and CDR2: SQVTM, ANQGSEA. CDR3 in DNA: TGCAGCGTTGAAGATCAGGTTTTTACAGATACGCAGTATTTT. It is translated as CSVEDQVFTDTQYF.

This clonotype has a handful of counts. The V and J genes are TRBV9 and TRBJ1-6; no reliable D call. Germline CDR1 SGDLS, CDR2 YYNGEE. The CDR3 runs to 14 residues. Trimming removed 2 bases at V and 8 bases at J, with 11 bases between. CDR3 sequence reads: CASSVRRGDSPLHF. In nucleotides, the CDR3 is TGTGCCAGCAGCGTGCGTCGTGGGGATTCACCCCTCCACTTT.

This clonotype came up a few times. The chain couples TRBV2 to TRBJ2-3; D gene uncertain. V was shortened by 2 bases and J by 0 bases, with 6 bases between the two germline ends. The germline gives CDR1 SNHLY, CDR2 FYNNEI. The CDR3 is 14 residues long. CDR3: CASSETLSTDTQYF. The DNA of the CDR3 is TGTGCCAGCAGTGAAACGTTGAGCACAGATACGCAGTATTTT.

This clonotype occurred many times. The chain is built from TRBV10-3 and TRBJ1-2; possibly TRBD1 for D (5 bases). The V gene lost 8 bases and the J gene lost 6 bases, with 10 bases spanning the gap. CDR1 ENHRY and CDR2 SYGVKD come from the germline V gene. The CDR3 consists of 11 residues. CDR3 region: CAIEGPNGYTF. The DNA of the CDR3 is TGTGCCATCGAGGGGCCGAATGGCTACACCTTC.

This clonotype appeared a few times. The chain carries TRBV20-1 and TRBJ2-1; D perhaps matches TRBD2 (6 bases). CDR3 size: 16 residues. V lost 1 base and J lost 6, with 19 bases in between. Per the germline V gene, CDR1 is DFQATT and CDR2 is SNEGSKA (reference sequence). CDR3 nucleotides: TGCAGTGCTAGAGGGTTAGTGGCGGGGCAAAGCAATGAGCAGTTCTTC. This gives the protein CSARGLVAGQSNEQFF.

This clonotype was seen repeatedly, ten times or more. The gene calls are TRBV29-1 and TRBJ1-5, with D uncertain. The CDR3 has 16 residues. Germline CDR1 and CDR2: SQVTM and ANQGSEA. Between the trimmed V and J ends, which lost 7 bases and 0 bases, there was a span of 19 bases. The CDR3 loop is CSASPVALYSNQPQHF. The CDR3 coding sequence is TGCAGCGCCTCACCGGTCGCCCTATATAGCAATCAGCCCCAGCATTTT.

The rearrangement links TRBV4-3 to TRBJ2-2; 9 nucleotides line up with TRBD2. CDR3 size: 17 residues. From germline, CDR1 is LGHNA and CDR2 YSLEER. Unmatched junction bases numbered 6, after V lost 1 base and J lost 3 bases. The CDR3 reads CASSQVTSGGYTGELFF. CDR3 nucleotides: TGCGCCAGCAGCCAAGTCACGAGCGGGGGGTACACCGGGGAGCTGTTTTTT.

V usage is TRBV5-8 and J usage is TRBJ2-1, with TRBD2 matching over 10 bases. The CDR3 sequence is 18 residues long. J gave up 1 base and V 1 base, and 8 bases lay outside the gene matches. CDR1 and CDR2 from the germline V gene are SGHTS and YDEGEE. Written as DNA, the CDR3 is TGTGCCAGCAGCTTGCTAGCGGGGGCATTTCCTTCCTACAATGAGCAGTTCTTC. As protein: CASSLLAGAFPSYNEQFF. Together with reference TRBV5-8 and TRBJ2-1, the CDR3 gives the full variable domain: EAGVTQSPTHLIKTRGQQATLRCSPISGHTSVYWYQQALGLGLQFLLWYDEGEERNRGNFPPRFSGRQFPNYSSELNVNALELEDSALYLCASSLLAGAFPSYNEQFFGPGTRLTVL.

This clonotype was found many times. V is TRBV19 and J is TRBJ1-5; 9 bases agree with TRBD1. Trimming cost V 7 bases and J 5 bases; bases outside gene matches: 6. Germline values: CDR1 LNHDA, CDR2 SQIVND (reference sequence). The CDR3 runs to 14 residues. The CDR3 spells CASIQGQGDQPQHF. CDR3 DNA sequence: TGTGCCAGTATACAGGGACAGGGTGATCAGCCCCAGCATTTT.

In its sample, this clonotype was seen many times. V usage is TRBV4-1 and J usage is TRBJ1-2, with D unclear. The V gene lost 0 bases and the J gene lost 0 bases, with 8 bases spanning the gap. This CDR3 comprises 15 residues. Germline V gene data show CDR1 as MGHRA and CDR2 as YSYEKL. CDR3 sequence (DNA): TGCGCCAGCAGCCAAGATACGACGGCTAACTATGGCTACACCTTC. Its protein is CASSQDTTANYGYTF.

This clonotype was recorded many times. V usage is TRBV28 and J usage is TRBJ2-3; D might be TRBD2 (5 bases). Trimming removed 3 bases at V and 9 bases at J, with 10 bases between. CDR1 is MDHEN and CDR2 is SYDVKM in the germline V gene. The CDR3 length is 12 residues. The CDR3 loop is CASSFGGLTQYF. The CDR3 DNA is TGTGCCAGCAGTTTTGGAGGTTTAACGCAGTATTTT.

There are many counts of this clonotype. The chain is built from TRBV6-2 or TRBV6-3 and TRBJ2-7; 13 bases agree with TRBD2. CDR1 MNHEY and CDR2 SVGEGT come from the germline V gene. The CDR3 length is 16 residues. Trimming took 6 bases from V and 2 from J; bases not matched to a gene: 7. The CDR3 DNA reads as TGTGCCAGCAGCCCCGGGACTAGCGGGGTCCCCTACGAGCAGTACTTC. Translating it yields CASSPGTSGVPYEQYF.

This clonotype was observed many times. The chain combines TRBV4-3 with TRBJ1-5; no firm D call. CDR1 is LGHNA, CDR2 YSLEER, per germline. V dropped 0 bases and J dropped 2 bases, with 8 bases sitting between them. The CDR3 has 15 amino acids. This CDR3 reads CASSQDVRGNQPQHF. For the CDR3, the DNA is TGCGCCAGCAGCCAAGACGTGAGGGGCAATCAGCCCCAGCATTTT.

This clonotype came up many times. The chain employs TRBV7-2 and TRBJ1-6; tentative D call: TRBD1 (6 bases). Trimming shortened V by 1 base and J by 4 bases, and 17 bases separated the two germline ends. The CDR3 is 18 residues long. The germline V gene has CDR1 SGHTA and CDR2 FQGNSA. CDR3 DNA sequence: TGTGCCAGCAGCTTAGTTCGGACAGTATCGGGATATAATTCACCCCTCCACTTT. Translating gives CASSLVRTVSGYNSPLHF.

The CDR3 sequence: CASNRWTAGETQYF. CDR3 coding DNA: TGTGCCAGCAACAGATGGACAGCCGGGGAGACCCAGTACTTC. The chain recombines TRBV6-2 or TRBV6-3 with TRBJ2-5, with TRBD1 as a possible D gene (6 bases). Germline V gives CDR1 MNHEY, CDR2 SVGEGT. Trimming took 7 bases from V and 5 from J, leaving 17 bases between them. The CDR3 runs to 14 residues.

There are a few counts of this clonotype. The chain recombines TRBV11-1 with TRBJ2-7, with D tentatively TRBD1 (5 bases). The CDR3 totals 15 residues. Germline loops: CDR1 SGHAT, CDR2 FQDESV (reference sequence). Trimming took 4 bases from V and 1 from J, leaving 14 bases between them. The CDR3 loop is CASSSLRQSSYEQYF. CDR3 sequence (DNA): TGTGCCAGCAGCTCCCTCCGACAGTCATCCTACGAGCAGTACTTC.

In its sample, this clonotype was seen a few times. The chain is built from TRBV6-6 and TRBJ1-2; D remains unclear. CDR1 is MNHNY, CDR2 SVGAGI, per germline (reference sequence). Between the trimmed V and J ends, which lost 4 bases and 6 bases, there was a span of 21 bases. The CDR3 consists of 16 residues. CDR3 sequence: CASSLGRTQRIDGYTF. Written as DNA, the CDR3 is TGTGCCAGCAGTTTAGGTCGGACCCAAAGGATCGATGGCTACACCTTC.

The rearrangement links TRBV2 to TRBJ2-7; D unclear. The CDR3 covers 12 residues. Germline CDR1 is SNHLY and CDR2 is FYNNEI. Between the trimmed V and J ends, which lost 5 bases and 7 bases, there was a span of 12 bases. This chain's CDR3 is CASSNRVGEQYF. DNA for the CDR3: TGTGCCAGCAGTAATCGTGTGGGGGAGCAGTACTTC.

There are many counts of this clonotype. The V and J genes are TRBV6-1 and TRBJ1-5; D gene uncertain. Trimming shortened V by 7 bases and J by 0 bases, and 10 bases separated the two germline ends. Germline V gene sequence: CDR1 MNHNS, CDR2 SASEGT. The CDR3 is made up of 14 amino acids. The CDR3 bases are TGTGCCAGCATGGCGTGGGTTAGCAATCAGCCCCAGCATTTT. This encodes CASMAWVSNQPQHF.

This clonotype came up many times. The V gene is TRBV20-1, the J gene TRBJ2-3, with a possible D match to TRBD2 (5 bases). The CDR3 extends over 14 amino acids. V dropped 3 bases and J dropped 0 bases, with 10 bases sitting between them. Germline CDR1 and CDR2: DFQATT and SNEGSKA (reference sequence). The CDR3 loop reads CSASGVTSTDTQYF. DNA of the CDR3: TGCAGTGCTAGCGGGGTAACTAGCACAGATACGCAGTATTTT.

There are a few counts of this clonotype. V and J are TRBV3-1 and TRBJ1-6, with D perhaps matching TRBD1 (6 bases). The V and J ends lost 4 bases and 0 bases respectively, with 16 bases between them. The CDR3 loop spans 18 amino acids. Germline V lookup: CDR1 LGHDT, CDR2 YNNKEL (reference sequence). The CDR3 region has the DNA TGTGCCAGCAGCCGGGTTCAGGGGCCAGGCTCCTATAATTCACCCCTCCACTTT. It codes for CASSRVQGPGSYNSPLHF.

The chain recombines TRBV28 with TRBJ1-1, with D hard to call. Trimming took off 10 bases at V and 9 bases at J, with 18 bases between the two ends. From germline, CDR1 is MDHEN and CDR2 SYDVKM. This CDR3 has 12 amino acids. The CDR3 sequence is CATCLPFYQAFF. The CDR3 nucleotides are TGTGCCACCTGTCTGCCGTTTTACCAAGCTTTCTTT.

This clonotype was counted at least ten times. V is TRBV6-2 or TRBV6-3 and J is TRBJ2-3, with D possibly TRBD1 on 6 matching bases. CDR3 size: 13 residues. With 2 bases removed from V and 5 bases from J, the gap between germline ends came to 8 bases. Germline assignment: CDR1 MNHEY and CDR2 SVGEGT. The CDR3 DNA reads TGTGCCAGCAGTTACAAGGACAGAGATACGCAGTATTTT. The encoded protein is CASSYKDRDTQYF.

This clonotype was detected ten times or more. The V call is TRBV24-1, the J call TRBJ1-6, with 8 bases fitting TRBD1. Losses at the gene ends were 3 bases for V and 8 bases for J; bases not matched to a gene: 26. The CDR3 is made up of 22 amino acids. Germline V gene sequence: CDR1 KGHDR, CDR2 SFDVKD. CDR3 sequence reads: CATSDLPPKTGAVSVRDSPLHF. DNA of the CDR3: TGTGCCACCAGTGATCTCCCCCCTAAGACAGGGGCAGTATCGGTCAGGGATTCACCCCTCCACTTT.

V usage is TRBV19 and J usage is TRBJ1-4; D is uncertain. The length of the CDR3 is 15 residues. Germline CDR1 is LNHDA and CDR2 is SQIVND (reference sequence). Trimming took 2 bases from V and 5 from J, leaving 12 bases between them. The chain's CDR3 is CASSIYRQKNEKLFF. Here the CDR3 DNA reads TGTGCCAGTAGTATATATCGGCAGAAGAATGAAAAACTGTTTTTT.